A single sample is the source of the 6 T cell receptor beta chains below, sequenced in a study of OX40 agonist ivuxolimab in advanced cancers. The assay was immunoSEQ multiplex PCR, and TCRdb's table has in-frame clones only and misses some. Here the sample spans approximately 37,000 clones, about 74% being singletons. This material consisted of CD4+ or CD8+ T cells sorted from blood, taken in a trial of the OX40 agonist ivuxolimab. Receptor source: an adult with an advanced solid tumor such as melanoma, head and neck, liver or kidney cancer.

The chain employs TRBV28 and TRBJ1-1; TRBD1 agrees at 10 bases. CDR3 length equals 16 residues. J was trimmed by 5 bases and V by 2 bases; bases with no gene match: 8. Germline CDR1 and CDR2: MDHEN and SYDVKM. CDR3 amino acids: CASSLGQGGSWTEAFF. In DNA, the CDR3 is TGTGCCAGCAGTTTAGGACAGGGGGGAAGTTGGACTGAAGCTTTCTTT.

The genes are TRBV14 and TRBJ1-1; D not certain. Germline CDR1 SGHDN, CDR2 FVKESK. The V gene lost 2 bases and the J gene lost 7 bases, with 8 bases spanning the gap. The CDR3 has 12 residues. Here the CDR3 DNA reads TGTGCCAGCAGCCAAAGGGCCAGTGAAGCTTTCTTT. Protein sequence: CASSQRASEAFF.

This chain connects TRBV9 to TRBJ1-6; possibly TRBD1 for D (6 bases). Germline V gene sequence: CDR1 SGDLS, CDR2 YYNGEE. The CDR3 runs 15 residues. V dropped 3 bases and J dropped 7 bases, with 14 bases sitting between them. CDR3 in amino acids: CASSEGQGANSPLHF. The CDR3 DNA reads TGTGCCAGCAGCGAGGGACAAGGGGCGAATTCACCCCTCCACTTT.

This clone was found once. For the CDR3, the DNA is TGTGCCTGGAGTGGGGGGGGTGGCTACACCTTC. This gives the protein CAWSGGGGYTF. V and J are TRBV30 and TRBJ1-2; tentatively, D is TRBD1 (5 bases). Germline lookup yields CDR1 GTSNPN and CDR2 SVGIG (reference sequence). This CDR3 is 11 amino acids long. The V and J ends lost 1 base and 7 bases respectively, with 7 bases between them.

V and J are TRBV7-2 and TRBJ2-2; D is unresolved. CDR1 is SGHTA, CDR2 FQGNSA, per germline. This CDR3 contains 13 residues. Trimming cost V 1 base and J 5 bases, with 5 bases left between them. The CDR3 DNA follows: TGTGCCAGCAGCTTAGGGGGTACCGGGGAGCTGTTTTTT. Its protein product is CASSLGGTGELFF.

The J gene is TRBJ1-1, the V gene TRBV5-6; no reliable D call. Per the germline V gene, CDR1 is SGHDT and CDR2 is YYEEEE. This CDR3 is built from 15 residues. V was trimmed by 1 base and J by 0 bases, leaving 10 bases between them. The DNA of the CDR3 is TGTGCCAGCAGCTTGACCCCGAGCATGAACACTGAAGCTTTCTTT. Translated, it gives CASSLTPSMNTEAFF.